Below, 11 T cell receptor beta chains from the same sample are listed, as sequenced in a study of control samples from healthy donors and cancer patients. Method: immunoSEQ multiplex PCR; TCRdb's copy keeps in-frame clones and lacks some. Among approximately 120,000 clones listed, roughly 91% were seen once. The sample was blood. All receptors derive from a woman aged 45-59 years in good health.

The chain carries TRBV7-9 and TRBJ2-1; D unclear. The germline V gene has CDR1 SEHNR and CDR2 FQNEAQ (reference sequence). CDR3 size: 12 residues. V was clipped by 2 bases and J by 5 bases, with 4 bases between them. The CDR3 DNA is TGTGCCAGCAGCTTAACGGACAATGAGCAGTTCTTC. This encodes CASSLTDNEQFF. The entire variable domain, with the rest obtained from reference TRBV7-9 and TRBJ2-1, is as follows: DTGVSQNPRHKITKRGQNVTFRCDPISEHNRLYWYRQTLGQGPEFLTYFQNEAQLEKSRLLSDRFSAERPKGSFSTLEIQRTEQGDSAMYLCASSLTDNEQFFGPGTRLTVL.

The chain is built from TRBV30 and TRBJ1-2; D gene unclear. The CDR3 length is 13 residues. V lost 2 bases and J lost 1, with 8 bases in between. Germline CDR1 is GTSNPN and CDR2 is SVGIG (reference sequence). The CDR3 protein is CAWSRRLNYGYTF. Here the CDR3 DNA reads TGTGCCTGGAGTCGTCGCCTTAACTATGGCTACACCTTC.

J is TRBJ2-5 and V is TRBV30; TRBD2 is a possible D gene (6 bases). The V gene's germline CDR1 is GTSNPN and CDR2 SVGIG (reference sequence). Trimming removed 3 bases from V and 0 bases from J, with 11 bases in between. The CDR3 extends over 14 amino acids. In DNA form, the CDR3 reads TGTGCCTGGAGGGTCGGAGGGCACCAAGAGACCCAGTACTTC. Encoded protein: CAWRVGGHQETQYF. Supplemented by reference TRBV30 and TRBJ2-5, the full variable domain reads SQTIHQWPATLVQPVGSPLSLECTVEGTSNPNLYWYRQAAGRGLQLLFYSVGIGQISSEVPQNLSASRPQDRQFILSSKKLLLSDSGFYLCAWRVGGHQETQYFGPGTRLLVL.

The chain combines TRBV18 with TRBJ2-5, with D possibly matching TRBD2 (6 bases). This CDR3 has 14 amino acids. V lost 3 bases, J lost 3 bases, and 11 bases lay in between. Germline assignment: CDR1 KGHSH and CDR2 LQKENI. CDR3 loop: CASSPGGAKETQYF. For the CDR3, the DNA is TGTGCCAGCTCACCGGGCGGGGCGAAAGAGACCCAGTACTTC.

This chain connects TRBV24-1 to TRBJ2-2; 7 nucleotides agree with TRBD2. This CDR3 region has 16 residues. Germline values: CDR1 KGHDR, CDR2 SFDVKD. After removal of 6 bases from V and 2 bases from J, the junction contained 8 bases not matched to a gene. The CDR3 sequence is CATSTGGFSNTGELFF. CDR3 nucleotide sequence: TGTGCCACCAGTACCGGGGGGTTTTCTAACACCGGGGAGCTGTTTTTT.

The rearrangement uses TRBV9 and TRBJ2-1; no clear D gene. V lost 4 bases to trimming and J lost 2 bases, with 10 bases between them. This CDR3 spans 14 amino acids. The germline CDR1 and CDR2 sequences are SGDLS and YYNGEE. The CDR3 DNA is TGTGCCAGCAGCCCCCGAGAGACCTACAATGAGCAGTTCTTC. Translating it yields CASSPRETYNEQFF. Using reference TRBV9 and TRBJ2-1 for the parts outside the CDR3, the full variable domain is DSGVTQTPKHLITATGQRVTLRCSPRSGDLSVYWYQQSLDQGLQFLIQYYNGEERAKGNILERFSAQQFPDLHSELNLSSLELGDSALYFCASSPRETYNEQFFGPGTRLTVL.

The chain is built from TRBV2 and TRBJ1-4, with 7 bases aligning to TRBD1. The V and J ends lost 6 bases and 8 bases, in that order; junction bases with no gene match: 6. Per germline, CDR1 SNHLY and CDR2 FYNNEI. This CDR3 is built from 13 residues. For the CDR3, the DNA is TGTGCCAGCAGCCTCACAGGGGCGGAAAAACTGTTTTTT. Amino acids: CASSLTGAEKLFF. Complete variable domain (other parts from reference TRBV2 and TRBJ1-4): EPEVTQTPSHQVTQMGQEVILRCVPISNHLYFYWYRQILGQKVEFLVSFYNNEISEKSEIFDDQFSVERPDGSNFTLKIRSTKLEDSAMYFCASSLTGAEKLFFGSGTQLSVL.

The genes are TRBV20-1 and TRBJ1-1; possibly TRBD1 for D (5 bases). With 3 bases removed from V and 4 bases from J, the gap between germline ends came to 12 bases. This CDR3 is 13 amino acids long. Germline CDR1 DFQATT, CDR2 SNEGSKA (reference sequence). CDR3 sequence: CSASRRDPTEAFF. As DNA, the CDR3 is TGCAGTGCTAGTCGCAGGGACCCCACTGAAGCTTTCTTT.

The chain carries TRBV19 and TRBJ2-2; D is possibly TRBD1 (5 bases). Between the trimmed V and J ends, which lost 8 bases and 0 bases, there was a span of 13 bases. Per the germline V gene, CDR1 is LNHDA and CDR2 is SQIVND (reference sequence). The CDR3 is 15 residues long. The CDR3 sequence: CASRPPGTNTGELFF. In DNA, the CDR3 is TGTGCCAGTCGCCCACCAGGGACGAACACCGGGGAGCTGTTTTTT. Drawing the rest from reference TRBV19 and TRBJ2-2, the complete variable domain is DGGITQSPKYLFRKEGQNVTLSCEQNLNHDAMYWYRQDPGQGLRLIYYSQIVNDFQKGDIAEGYSVSREKKESFPLTVTSAQKNPTAFYLCASRPPGTNTGELFFGEGSRLTVL.

This chain joins TRBV27 and TRBJ1-6, with 8 bases lining up with TRBD1. This CDR3 is built from 14 residues. Germline CDR1 is MNHEY and CDR2 is SMNVEV (reference sequence). Trimming cost V 4 bases and J 7 bases; bases outside gene matches: 3. Here the CDR3 DNA reads TGTGCCAGCAGTTCGGGACAGGAAAATTCACCCCTCCACTTT. This codes for CASSSGQENSPLHF.

The chain uses TRBV30 and TRBJ1-3; D not resolved. The CDR3 is 11 amino acids. Per germline, CDR1 GTSNPN and CDR2 SVGIG (reference sequence). With 4 bases removed from V and 4 bases from J, the gap between germline ends came to 5 bases. CDR3 region: CAWTGGNTIYF. Here the CDR3 DNA reads TGTGCCTGGACCGGGGGAAACACCATATATTTT.